This T cell receptor (beta chain) was sequenced during a study of T-cell reconstitution after alpha-beta-depleted transplantation in children. This clonotype was detected a few times. V was shortened by 6 bases and J by 0 bases, with 14 bases between the two germline ends. Germline CDR1 reads SGHAT; CDR2 reads FQNNGV. The CDR3 covers 16 residues. Preparing the TCRbeta library involved the use of unique molecular identifiers. TCRdb reprocessed the PCR reads with MiXCR, giving one entry per CDR3 protein. The repertoire holds hundreds of thousands of distinct CDR3 sequences, with around a sixth as singletons.

The sequence was obtained from a human donor who donated a stem cell graft to a child with acute myeloid leukemia. The chain carries TRBV11-2 and TRBJ1-4, with TRBD1 as a possible D gene (5 bases). Sequenced here: PBMCs from the stem cell graft donor, sampled from the stem cell graft. The CDR3: CASSFRVDATNEKLFF. The DNA for the CDR3 is TGTGCCAGCAGTTTCAGGGTGGATGCAACTAATGAAAAACTGTTTTTT.